Presented here are 7 T cell receptor beta chains from one specimen sequenced in a study of response to subunit inactivated influenza vaccine (dated by TCRdb to 2017 to 2018). What this sample's time point label stands for: 45 days after influenza vaccine administration. The library was prepared using RT-PCR. TCRdb shows the sequencer as Illumina HiSeq 2500. Starting from the raw public reads, TCRdb applied fastp trimming at Q25, assembled clones with MiXCR and retained in-frame beta chains. When rows share a CDR3 protein, they turn into one entry using the most common DNA and genes. This sample gives hundreds of thousands of distinct CDR3 sequences in total; 10% to 15% of them show up just once. About an eighth of the sample goes to the ten largest clones. This specimen was PBMCs from blood, taken 45 days after vaccination. The receptors were gathered from a man over 45 who received an inactivated influenza vaccine. Donor details come from another sample of the same person, matched by shared clones.

This clonotype was counted a few times. The chain is built from TRBV24-1 and TRBJ2-1, with D perhaps matching TRBD2 (5 bases). The V gene lost 6 bases and the J gene lost 9 bases, with 17 bases spanning the gap. The CDR3 has 14 amino acids. Per germline, CDR1 KGHDR and CDR2 SFDVKD. In DNA form, the CDR3 reads TGTGCCACCAGTAGCGGAAGAAGTCCTGTTGAGCAGTTCTTC. Residues: CATSSGRSPVEQFF.

The chain links TRBV7-2 to TRBJ2-3, with 7 bases matching TRBD1. Germline V gene data show CDR1 as SGHTA and CDR2 as FQGNSA. Losses at the gene ends were 1 base for V and 3 bases for J; bases not matched to a gene: 7. The CDR3 has 16 residues. CDR3 region: CASSLVGGSLTDTQYF. DNA for the CDR3: TGTGCCAGCAGCTTAGTAGGGGGCTCCCTGACAGATACGCAGTATTTT.

This clonotype came up many times. The rearrangement links TRBV6-2 or TRBV6-3 to TRBJ2-3, with 12 nucleotides matching TRBD2. Per the germline V gene, CDR1 is MNHEY and CDR2 is SVGEGT. Trimming cost V 7 bases and J 5 bases; bases outside gene matches: 4. The CDR3 is 14 residues long. The CDR3 reads CASIPSGREDTQYF. As DNA, the CDR3 is TGTGCCAGCATCCCTAGCGGGAGGGAAGATACGCAGTATTTT.

The chain recombines TRBV18 with TRBJ1-3, with 8 bases aligning to TRBD1. CDR1 is KGHSH and CDR2 is LQKENI in the germline V gene. V shed 3 bases, J shed 2 bases, and the junction held 3 bases outside the gene matches. This CDR3 spans 15 amino acids. The CDR3 reads CASSPRDRTGNTIYF. The CDR3, as DNA: TGTGCCAGCTCACCCCGGGACAGGACTGGAAACACCATATATTTT.

This clonotype was seen more than once but under ten times. The chain carries TRBV4-1 and TRBJ2-1, with unresolved D. Between the trimmed V and J ends, which lost 5 bases and 2 bases, there was a span of 16 bases. This CDR3 is built from 16 residues. Germline CDR1 and CDR2: MGHRA and YSYEKL. CDR3 in amino acids: CASSDDRASPYNEQFF. Written as DNA, the CDR3 is TGCGCCAGCAGCGACGACCGGGCCTCCCCCTACAATGAGCAGTTCTTC.

This clonotype came up many times. This chain connects TRBV27 to TRBJ2-3, with TRBD2 as a possible D gene (6 bases). The length of the CDR3 is 15 residues. The ends were cut back, 8 bases at V and 2 bases at J, with 17 bases in the middle. CDR1 and CDR2 from the germline V gene are MNHEY and SMNVEV (reference sequence). This chain's CDR3 is CASAGPSQNTDTQYF. The CDR3 coding sequence is TGTGCCAGCGCGGGGCCATCTCAAAACACAGATACGCAGTATTTT.

The V call is TRBV7-9, the J call TRBJ1-5; unclear D gene. This CDR3 is built from 13 residues. Germline V lookup: CDR1 SEHNR, CDR2 FQNEAQ (reference sequence). The ends were cut back, 6 bases at V and 11 bases at J, with 17 bases in the middle. This CDR3 is CASRTGPGGTQHF. The CDR3 nucleotides read TGTGCCAGCAGAACCGGGCCCGGAGGGACCCAGCATTTT.